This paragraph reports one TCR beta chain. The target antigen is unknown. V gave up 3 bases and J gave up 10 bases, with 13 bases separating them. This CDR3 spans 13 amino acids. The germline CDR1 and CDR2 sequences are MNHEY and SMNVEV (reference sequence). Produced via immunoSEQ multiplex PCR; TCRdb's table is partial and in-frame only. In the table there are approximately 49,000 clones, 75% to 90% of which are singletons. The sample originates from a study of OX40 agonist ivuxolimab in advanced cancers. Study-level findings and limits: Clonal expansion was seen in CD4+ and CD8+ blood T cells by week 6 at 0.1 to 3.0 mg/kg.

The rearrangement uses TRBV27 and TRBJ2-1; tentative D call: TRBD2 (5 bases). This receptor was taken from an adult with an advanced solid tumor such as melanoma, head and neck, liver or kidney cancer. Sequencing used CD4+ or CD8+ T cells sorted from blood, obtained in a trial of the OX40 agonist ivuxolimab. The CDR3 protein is CASSFVLAAEQFF. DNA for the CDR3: TGTGCCAGCAGTTTCGTGCTAGCAGCAGAGCAGTTCTTC.